The 21 T cell receptor beta chains given below trace back to one sample, sequenced in a study of T-cell reconstitution after alpha-beta-depleted transplantation in children. This sample's TCRbeta library carried unique molecular identifier barcodes. TCRdb reanalysed the PCR reads using MiXCR and keeps one entry per CDR3 protein. The table has hundreds of thousands of distinct CDR3 sequences, approximately 32% seen once. Sequenced here: PBMCs from the stem cell graft donor, sampled from the stem cell graft. These receptors all come from a human donor who donated a stem cell graft to a child with aplastic anemia.

The chain employs TRBV30 and TRBJ2-5; D is uncertain. This CDR3 region has 14 residues. Germline CDR1 reads GTSNPN; CDR2 reads SVGIG (reference sequence). Trimming pared 1 base from V and 1 base from J, leaving 10 bases between. The chain's CDR3 is CAWSGAVSQETQYF. CDR3 nucleotide sequence: TGTGCCTGGAGTGGTGCAGTGAGCCAAGAGACCCAGTACTTC. The variable domain in full, with the rest retrieved from reference TRBV30 and TRBJ2-5, is SQTIHQWPATLVQPVGSPLSLECTVEGTSNPNLYWYRQAAGRGLQLLFYSVGIGQISSEVPQNLSASRPQDRQFILSSKKLLLSDSGFYLCAWSGAVSQETQYFGPGTRLLVL.

The chain joins TRBV11-2 to TRBJ2-7; D call uncertain. CDR1 and CDR2 (germline): SGHAT, FQNNGV. The germline V and J ends were trimmed by 10 bases and 1 base, with 14 bases remaining between them. The CDR3 consists of 13 residues. DNA for the CDR3: TGTGCCACCGGAGCAGTTGGATCCTACGAGCAGTACTTC. Protein sequence: CATGAVGSYEQYF.

The chain links TRBV5-1 to TRBJ2-7, with 10 positions matching TRBD1. The junction had 1 base not matched to a gene; V was cut back by 5 bases and J by 5 bases. The germline V gene has CDR1 SGHRS and CDR2 YFSETQ. CDR3 length equals 12 residues. The CDR3 DNA follows: TGCGCCAGCAGGGGACAGGGGAACGAGCAGTACGTC. It yields the protein CASRGQGNEQYV.

This chain uses TRBV27 with TRBJ2-3; 7 bases agree with TRBD1. The CDR3 covers 14 residues. Germline V CDR1 and CDR2: MNHEY, SMNVEV (reference sequence). V dropped 10 bases and J dropped 0; count of bases not matched to a gene: 7. DNA of the CDR3: TGTGCCACCCGGCCGGGACAGAGCACAGATACGCAGTATTTT. Translating gives CATRPGQSTDTQYF.

The rearrangement links TRBV5-1 to TRBJ1-4, with a possible D match to TRBD1 (5 bases). The V end lost 1 base, the J end lost 8 bases, and 12 bases lay between the germline ends. This CDR3 region has 14 residues. Germline loops: CDR1 SGHRS, CDR2 YFSETQ. Here the CDR3 DNA reads TGCGCCAGCAGCTTGAGCAGGGAGGGCGAAAAACTGTTTTTT. Encoded protein: CASSLSREGEKLFF.

This clonotype came up a few times. The CDR3 bases are TGCAGTGCTAGGCCCAGGGGTAGTGGCTATGGCTACACCTTC. Translating gives CSARPRGSGYGYTF. The chain carries TRBV20-1 and TRBJ1-2, with D possibly TRBD1 on 6 matching bases. Germline CDR1 reads DFQATT; CDR2 reads SNEGSKA (reference sequence). The CDR3 sequence is 14 residues long. V was trimmed by 3 bases and J by 4 bases, leaving 15 bases between them.

The chain employs TRBV6-5 and TRBJ2-1; 9 bases agree with TRBD2. Germline V gene data show CDR1 as MNHEY and CDR2 as SVGAGI. The CDR3 is made up of 16 amino acids. Trimming cost V 0 bases and J 10 bases; bases outside gene matches: 10. In DNA form, the CDR3 reads TGTGCCAGCAGTTACTCGACTGGCGGGAGGGCCTCCGAGCAGTTCTTC. This translates into CASSYSTGGRASEQFF.

This clonotype was recorded a few times. This chain uses TRBV29-1 with TRBJ1-2; weak D call: TRBD1 (5 bases). Per the germline V gene, CDR1 is SQVTM and CDR2 is ANQGSEA. V was pared by 4 bases and J by 5 bases, with 29 bases between. This CDR3 has 18 amino acids. CDR3 residues: CSVGEGLFSTGDRYGYTF. The CDR3 nucleotides read TGCAGCGTTGGTGAAGGATTATTCTCCACCGGGGACCGATATGGCTACACCTTC. The full variable domain, completed using reference TRBV29-1 and TRBJ1-2, is SAVISQKPSRDICQRGTSLTIQCQVDSQVTMMFWYRQQPGQSLTLIATANQGSEATYESGFVIDKFPISRPNLTFSTLTVSNMSPEDSSIYLCSVGEGLFSTGDRYGYTFGSGTRLTVV.

This chain connects TRBV18 to TRBJ1-1; tentative D call: TRBD1 (5 bases). CDR3 size: 13 residues. Trimming stripped 4 bases from V and 4 bases from J, with 10 bases between. Germline lookup yields CDR1 KGHSH and CDR2 LQKENI. The CDR3 is CASSLSGITEAFF. Here the CDR3 DNA reads TGTGCCAGCTCACTTTCAGGGATCACTGAAGCTTTCTTT.

This clonotype was picked up a small number of times. V and J are TRBV7-6 and TRBJ2-7; the D gene is possibly TRBD2 (6 bases). The CDR3 consists of 15 residues. CDR1 SGHVS and CDR2 FNYEAQ come from the germline V gene. V lost 0 bases and J 0 bases, leaving 9 bases between the germline ends. CDR3 sequence (DNA): TGTGCCAGCAGCTTAGCGCGGGACGGCTCCTACGAGCAGTACTTC. Translating it yields CASSLARDGSYEQYF.

The table lists this clonotype with a few counts. V and J are TRBV24-1 and TRBJ2-2; D is unresolved. CDR3 length: 14 residues. The V and J ends lost 7 bases and 0 bases respectively, with 8 bases between them. The V gene's germline CDR1 is KGHDR and CDR2 SFDVKD. The CDR3 loop is CATRSPANTGELFF. In DNA form, the CDR3 reads TGTGCCACCAGGTCCCCGGCGAACACCGGGGAGCTGTTTTTT.

The chain has TRBV25-1 and TRBJ2-7, with 8 bases identical to TRBD1. The length of the CDR3 is 16 residues. The ends lost 3 bases at V and 1 base at J; junction bases unmatched: 8. Germline lookup yields CDR1 MGHDK and CDR2 SYGVNS. The CDR3 sequence: CASSDRTGKGSYEQYF. For the CDR3, the DNA is TGTGCCAGCAGTGACCGGACAGGGAAGGGGTCCTACGAGCAGTACTTC.

This clonotype has just a few counts. The J gene is TRBJ1-1, the V gene TRBV5-4, with D uncertain. The CDR3 contains 14 residues. CDR1 SGHNT and CDR2 YYREEE come from the germline V gene (reference sequence). V was trimmed by 0 bases and J by 0 bases, leaving 6 bases between them. CDR3 coding DNA: TGTGCCAGCAGCTTGGAACAGATGAACACTGAAGCTTTCTTT. It yields the protein CASSLEQMNTEAFF.

The chain recombines TRBV5-1 with TRBJ2-2; 14 bases agree with TRBD2. Trimming removed 4 bases from V and 4 bases from J; junction bases left unmatched: 21. Germline CDR1 is SGHRS and CDR2 is YFSETQ. The CDR3 loop spans 22 amino acids. CDR3 protein: CASSPPETSPGLAGVITGELFF. CDR3 nucleotides: TGCGCCAGCAGCCCGCCGGAAACTTCACCGGGACTAGCGGGAGTAATCACCGGGGAGCTGTTTTTT.

The chain's CDR3 is CASNLNGGNGYTF. The CDR3 DNA reads TGTGCCAGCAACCTAAACGGGGGAAATGGCTACACCTTC. The V gene is TRBV12-3 or TRBV12-4, the J gene TRBJ1-2, with D perhaps matching TRBD1 (5 bases). V dropped 7 bases and J dropped 6 bases, with 15 bases sitting between them. This CDR3 has 13 amino acids.

This clonotype was seen a few times. The chain recombines TRBV6-2 or TRBV6-3 with TRBJ2-2; 7 nucleotides line up with TRBD1. With 2 bases clipped from V and 8 bases from J, the junction kept 5 bases outside the gene matches. Germline CDR1 MNHEY, CDR2 SVGEGT. The CDR3 is 14 residues long. In DNA, the CDR3 is TGTGCCAGCAGTTACGGGACAGTTACTGGGGAGCTGTTTTTT. This gives the protein CASSYGTVTGELFF.

The chain links TRBV10-3 to TRBJ1-2; tentatively, D is TRBD1 (5 bases). The CDR3 spans 13 residues. V was trimmed by 10 bases and J by 4 bases, leaving 16 bases between them. Germline assignment: CDR1 ENHRY and CDR2 SYGVKD. CDR3 DNA: TGTGCCACCCGACACCCAGGGAGCTATGGCTACACCTTC. The encoded protein is CATRHPGSYGYTF.

The chain is built from TRBV19 and TRBJ2-7, with D unclear. This CDR3 is built from 14 residues. Germline values: CDR1 LNHDA, CDR2 SQIVND (reference sequence). V dropped 3 bases and J dropped 0 bases, with 9 bases sitting between them. This chain's CDR3 is CASSIAVGSYEQYF. CDR3 nucleotides: TGTGCCAGTAGTATTGCCGTCGGCTCCTACGAGCAGTACTTC.

The V and J genes are TRBV7-2 and TRBJ2-1; maybe TRBD1 (6 bases). The CDR3 length is 13 residues. Trimming left V 3 bases short and J 7 bases short, with 10 bases between. The germline V gene has CDR1 SGHTA and CDR2 FQGNSA. CDR3 region: CASSLNRVNEQFF. CDR3 DNA sequence: TGTGCCAGCAGCTTGAACAGGGTGAATGAGCAGTTCTTC.

This clonotype was observed a few times. The rearrangement joins TRBV7-2 to TRBJ2-4, with D perhaps TRBD2 (6 bases). The V end was cut by 5 bases, the J end by 0 bases, with 17 bases between. Germline V gene sequence: CDR1 SGHTA, CDR2 FQGNSA. The CDR3 contains 17 residues. Here the CDR3 reads CASSARGDDLAKNIQYF. The CDR3 DNA follows: TGTGCCAGCAGCGCCCGCGGGGACGACCTAGCCAAAAACATTCAGTACTTC.

The chain combines TRBV28 with TRBJ2-1; D is unresolved. This CDR3 has 14 residues. V was trimmed by 2 bases and J by 6 bases, leaving 11 bases between them. Germline V CDR1 and CDR2: MDHEN, SYDVKM. CDR3 amino acids: CASSLSIGRNEQFF. DNA for the CDR3: TGTGCCAGCAGTTTAAGTATAGGGCGCAATGAGCAGTTCTTC.